Listed below are T cell receptor beta chains from one sample, sequenced in a study of a mutant IDH1 vaccine in newly diagnosed glioma. What these receptors recognize is not known. Measured with immunoSEQ multiplex PCR; TCRdb has only the in-frame clones, and not every one. In the table there are some 40,000 clones, around 75% of which are singletons. The input for sequencing was PBMCs, taken from a glioma patient whose treatment included an IDH1 peptide vaccine. These receptors were collected from a man aged 35 to 55 with glioma. CDR3s include the opening cysteine and the closing phenylalanine or tryptophan. The D gene is left open where the match is weak. Clone size is shown for a subset of rows, as once, few, many or a class of expanded clone.

clone_size	v_call	d_call	j_call	cdr3_aa	cdr3_nt
.	TRBV14	TRBD1	TRBJ2-1	CASSPTGTGRYNEQFF	TGTGCCAGCAGCCCTACTGGGACAGGGAGATACAATGAGCAGTTCTTC
.	TRBV9	TRBD1	TRBJ2-1	CASSAGTGSEQFF	TGTGCCAGCAGCGCAGGGACAGGTAGTGAGCAGTTCTTC
.	TRBV15	TRBD1	TRBJ1-4	CATRDRGNEKLFF	TGTGCCACCAGGGACAGGGGAAATGAAAAACTGTTTTTT
.	TRBV9	.	TRBJ2-5	CASSVTLGPQETQYF	TGTGCCAGCAGCGTCACCCTGGGGCCCCAAGAGACCCAGTACTTC
once	TRBV5-4	.	TRBJ2-1	CASSLFHNEQFF	TGTGCCAGCAGCTTGTTTCACAATGAGCAGTTCTTC
few	TRBV21-1	.	TRBJ2-2	CASSPRGGGHDTGELFF	TGTGCCAGCAGCCCCCGGGGAGGGGGACACGACACCGGGGAGCTGTTTTTT
.	TRBV5-1	.	TRBJ2-1	CASSIGLLAYNEQFF	TGCGCCAGCAGCATAGGACTACTCGCTTACAATGAGCAGTTCTTC
many	TRBV18	TRBD2	TRBJ2-1	CASSPTSGRLTNEQFF	TGTGCCAGCTCACCGACTAGCGGGAGATTGACGAATGAGCAGTTCTTC
.	TRBV7-8	TRBD2	TRBJ2-5	CASSLLAGQETQYF	TGTGCCAGCAGCTTACTAGCGGGACAAGAGACCCAGTACTTC
.	TRBV19	TRBD2	TRBJ2-5	CASAEAASGTQETQYF	TGTGCCAGTGCGGAGGCGGCTAGCGGGACCCAAGAGACCCAGTACTTC
.	TRBV7-7	.	TRBJ2-2	CASSLTRSNTGELFF	TGTGCCAGCAGCTTAACTCGGTCGAACACCGGGGAGCTGTTTTTT